One TCR beta chain is described in this entry. This sample is drawn from a study of blood T cell repertoires in COVID-19. Study at large: COVID-19 samples from acute and convalescent phases originated in the United States, Italy and Spain.

Germline-derived CDR1 and CDR2 are SEHNR and FQNEAQ (reference sequence). Trimming shortened V by 2 bases and J by 2 bases, and 18 bases separated the two germline ends. This CDR3 has 17 amino acids. Assay used: immunoSEQ multiplex PCR; TCRdb lists only in-frame clones, some missing. In the table there are approximately 400,000 clones, around 89% of which are singletons. The rearrangement joins TRBV7-9 to TRBJ1-2; D is unclear. This receptor was identified in a man aged 40-50 years with acute or convalescent COVID-19. Input material: peripheral blood. CDR3 coding DNA: TGTGCCAGCAGCTTACCACGTCACCCAGGCACCAACTATGGCTACACCTTC. Its protein is CASSLPRHPGTNYGYTF.